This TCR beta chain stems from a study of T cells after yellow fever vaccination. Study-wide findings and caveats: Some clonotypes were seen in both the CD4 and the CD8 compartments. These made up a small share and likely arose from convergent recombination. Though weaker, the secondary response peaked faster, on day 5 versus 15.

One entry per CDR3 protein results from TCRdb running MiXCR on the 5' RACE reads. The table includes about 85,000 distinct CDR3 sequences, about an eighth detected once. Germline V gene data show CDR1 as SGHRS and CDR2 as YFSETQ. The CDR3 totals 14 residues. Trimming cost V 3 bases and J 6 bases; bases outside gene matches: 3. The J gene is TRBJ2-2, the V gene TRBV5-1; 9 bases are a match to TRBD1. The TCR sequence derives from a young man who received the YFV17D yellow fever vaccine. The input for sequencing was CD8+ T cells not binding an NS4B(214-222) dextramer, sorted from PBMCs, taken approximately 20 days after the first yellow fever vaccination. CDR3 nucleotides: TGCGCCAGCAGCTATCGACAGGGGGCCGGGGAGCTGTTTTTT. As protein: CASSYRQGAGELFF.